These 24 T cell receptor beta chains were all obtained from the same sample, sequenced in a study of radiotherapy plus CTLA-4 blockade in lung cancer. TCRdb's table, derived via immunoSEQ multiplex PCR, lists solely in-frame clones and lacks some. Of over 85,000 clones listed, around 80% are singletons. The input for sequencing was peripheral blood, taken from a patient treated with radiotherapy plus ipilimumab. These receptors originate from a human donor with non-small cell lung cancer that progressed on radiotherapy plus ipilimumab.

This clone occurred a few times. The chain carries TRBV6-4 and TRBJ2-1, with 8 bases identical to TRBD1. Germline assignment: CDR1 MRHNA and CDR2 SNTAGT. J gave up 8 bases and V 4 bases, and 10 bases lay outside the gene matches. The CDR3 extends over 15 amino acids. The CDR3 is CASSVHTGGRDEQFF. CDR3 in DNA: TGTGCCAGCAGTGTTCATACAGGGGGAAGGGATGAGCAGTTCTTC.

The chain uses TRBV2 and TRBJ2-1, with a weak D call TRBD2 (5 bases). The CDR3 is made up of 13 amino acids. The V gene's germline CDR1 is SNHLY and CDR2 FYNNEI. V was pared by 5 bases and J by 7 bases, with 12 bases between. CDR3 residues: CASSLKRANEQFF. The CDR3 coding sequence is TGTGCCAGCAGTCTAAAGAGGGCAAATGAGCAGTTCTTC.

The CDR3 DNA is TGTGCCTGGATGGGGGTCAATGAGCAGTTCTTC. This sequence encodes CAWMGVNEQFF. V and J are TRBV30 and TRBJ2-1; possibly TRBD1 or TRBD2 for D (5 bases each). V dropped 4 bases and J dropped 6 bases, with 7 bases sitting between them. Germline V gene sequence: CDR1 GTSNPN, CDR2 SVGIG (reference sequence). There are 11 residues in the CDR3.

This chain links TRBV2 with TRBJ2-1; no clear D. The CDR3 is 14 residues long. CDR1 is SNHLY, CDR2 FYNNEI, per germline. Trimming took off 6 bases at V and 4 bases at J, with 13 bases between the two ends. CDR3 sequence: CASSRSQLYNEQFF. For the CDR3, the DNA is TGTGCCAGCAGCCGTTCACAGCTATACAATGAGCAGTTCTTC.

The chain combines TRBV28 with TRBJ2-1, with D maybe TRBD2 (6 bases). The CDR3 sequence is 14 residues long. CDR1 is MDHEN, CDR2 SYDVKM, per germline. V lost 5 bases to trimming and J lost 6 bases, with 14 bases between them. In DNA form, the CDR3 reads TGTGCCAGCAGTCGGACTACAGTCAGCAATGAGCAGTTCTTC. Translating it yields CASSRTTVSNEQFF.

The rearrangement joins TRBV13 to TRBJ1-1; TRBD1 might be the D (5 bases). The germline V gene has CDR1 PRHDT and CDR2 FYEKMQ (reference sequence). The CDR3 covers 16 residues. Between the trimmed V and J ends, which lost 1 base and 5 bases, there was a span of 17 bases. The CDR3 coding sequence is TGTGCCAGCAGCTTAGCTTGGGATCCAAGGGGAACTGAAGCTTTCTTT. Protein: CASSLAWDPRGTEAFF.

This chain connects TRBV28 to TRBJ2-1; 7 bases map to TRBD1. The J segment lost 0 bases and the V segment lost 6 bases, leaving 5 bases of the junction unmatched. Germline CDR1 MDHEN, CDR2 SYDVKM. The CDR3 has 15 amino acids. CDR3 protein: CASSRRDSSYNEQFF. CDR3 nucleotide sequence: TGTGCCAGCAGCCGCCGGGACAGCTCCTACAATGAGCAGTTCTTC.

The CDR3 DNA sequence: TGTGCCTGGAGCGTTGGGCCGAGAGGGATGGGGACGGATACGCAGTATTTT. It encodes CAWSVGPRGMGTDTQYF. This sequence joins TRBV30 and TRBJ2-3; D is possibly TRBD1 or TRBD2 (5 bases each). This CDR3 has 17 amino acids. V lost 3 bases to trimming and J lost 6 bases, with 25 bases between them. The germline V gene encodes CDR1 GTSNPN and CDR2 SVGIG (reference sequence).

The V call is TRBV5-4, the J call TRBJ2-5, with D hard to call. V was clipped by 2 bases and J by 2 bases, with 7 bases between them. The CDR3 has 13 residues. Germline CDR1 and CDR2: SGHNT and YYREEE (reference sequence). The CDR3 spells CASSFRNQETQYF. DNA for the CDR3: TGTGCCAGCAGCTTCCGGAATCAAGAGACCCAGTACTTC.

The CDR3 loop reads CASSPLTSGTDTQYF. Written as DNA, the CDR3 is TGCGCCAGCAGCCCCCTGACTAGCGGCACAGATACGCAGTATTTT. This chain joins TRBV5-1 and TRBJ2-3; 8 nucleotides agree with TRBD2. CDR3 size: 15 residues. The germline V gene encodes CDR1 SGHRS and CDR2 YFSETQ. Trimming took 4 bases from V and 1 from J; bases not matched to a gene: 5.

The rearrangement links TRBV10-3 to TRBJ2-7; possible D gene TRBD2, 5 bases. The ends were cut back, 3 bases at V and 2 bases at J, with 11 bases in the middle. CDR1 and CDR2 (germline): ENHRY, SYGVKD. The CDR3 sequence is 14 residues long. CDR3 residues: CAISEKSSPYEQYV. The DNA of the CDR3 is TGTGCCATCAGTGAAAAGTCTAGCCCCTACGAGCAGTACGTC.

The rearrangement uses TRBV6-1 and TRBJ1-2; no definite D call. Germline CDR1 is MNHNS and CDR2 is SASEGT. V shed 1 base and J shed 8 bases, with 5 bases lying between them. The CDR3 has 11 residues. The CDR3 coding sequence is TGTGCCAGCAGTGAAGTGAGGGGCTACACCTTC. This gives the protein CASSEVRGYTF.

This chain links TRBV2 with TRBJ2-5; D possibly corresponds to TRBD2 (5 bases). Germline CDR1 SNHLY, CDR2 FYNNEI. The CDR3 spans 12 residues. V was trimmed by 6 bases and J by 4 bases, leaving 9 bases between them. DNA of the CDR3: TGTGCCAGCAGGCGGGTCGGAGAGACCCAGTACTTC. Protein product: CASRRVGETQYF.

This rearrangement joins TRBV7-8 to TRBJ1-3; 10 bases fit TRBD1. Germline trimming cut 1 base from V and 4 bases from J; bases unmatched to any gene: 4. Germline CDR1 reads SGHVS; CDR2 reads FQNEAQ. The CDR3 contains 16 residues. The CDR3 coding sequence is TGTGCCAGCAGCTTAGGACAGGGGGCGAAAGGAAACACCATATATTTT. Its translation is CASSLGQGAKGNTIYF.

V is TRBV28 and J is TRBJ1-4; weak D call: TRBD1 (5 bases). Germline V CDR1 and CDR2: MDHEN, SYDVKM. Between the trimmed V and J ends, which lost 1 base and 6 bases, there was a span of 18 bases. CDR3 length: 17 amino acids. CDR3 protein: CASSLSTWGLQDEKLFF. CDR3 DNA: TGTGCCAGCAGTTTATCAACGTGGGGCCTACAGGATGAAAAACTGTTTTTT.

The rearrangement uses TRBV5-4 and TRBJ2-2; D not resolved. The germline V gene encodes CDR1 SGHNT and CDR2 YYREEE (reference sequence). There are 16 residues in the CDR3. With 0 bases removed from V and 0 bases from J, the gap between germline ends came to 9 bases. The CDR3 nucleotides read TGTGCCAGCAGCTTGGCACAGAACGCGAACACCGGGGAGCTGTTTTTT. Residues: CASSLAQNANTGELFF.

The genes are TRBV28 and TRBJ1-5; D might be TRBD1 (5 bases). This CDR3 is built from 14 residues. CDR1 is MDHEN, CDR2 SYDVKM, per germline. Deletions cut 2 bases from V and 6 bases from J, with 11 bases between. In nucleotides, the CDR3 is TGTGCCAGCAGTTTACTGGGGGTGGGTCAGCCCCAGCATTTT. Its protein product is CASSLLGVGQPQHF.

The V call is TRBV4-2, the J call TRBJ2-5; weak D call: TRBD1 (6 bases). CDR3 length equals 16 residues. Germline V lookup: CDR1 LGHNA, CDR2 YNFKEQ. The V and J ends lost 0 bases and 4 bases respectively, with 15 bases between them. The CDR3 loop is CASSQDPQGIRETQYF. The CDR3 bases are TGTGCCAGCAGCCAAGATCCACAGGGTATACGAGAGACCCAGTACTTC.

This rearrangement joins TRBV30 to TRBJ2-7; 13 bases are shared with TRBD2. V trimming: 5 bases; J trimming: 6 bases; junction bases outside the gene matches: 7. The V gene's germline CDR1 is GTSNPN and CDR2 SVGIG (reference sequence). The CDR3 has 14 residues. This CDR3 reads CAWDRLAGGGEQYF. In nucleotides, the CDR3 is TGTGCCTGGGACCGACTAGCGGGAGGAGGCGAGCAGTACTTC.

On this clone: One end of the junction does not line up with germline, which may come from a read error. The chain links TRBV7-7 to TRBJ2-2, with D possibly matching TRBD2 (5 bases). Germline-derived CDR1 and CDR2 are SSHAT and FNYEAQ (reference sequence). The CDR3 consists of 14 residues. CDR3 nucleotides: TGTGCTAGCAGTCGACTATTTAACACCGGGGAGCTGTTTTTT. It specifies CASSRLFNTGELFF.

CDR3 sequence reads: CASSRTLAGAVGELFF. The CDR3, as DNA: TGCGCCAGCAGCAGAACGCTAGCGGGAGCGGTCGGGGAGCTGTTTTTT. The chain is built from TRBV5-1 and TRBJ2-2, with 10 positions matching TRBD2. V lost 4 bases, J lost 7 bases, and 10 bases stayed unmatched. Germline CDR1 SGHRS, CDR2 YFSETQ. The CDR3 covers 16 residues. Full variable domain (outside the CDR3, taken from reference TRBV5-1 and TRBJ2-2): KAGVTQTPRYLIKTRGQQVTLSCSPISGHRSVSWYQQTPGQGLQFLFEYFSETQRNKGNFPGRFSGRQFSNSRSEMNVSTLELGDSALYLCASSRTLAGAVGELFFGEGSRLTVL.

This chain joins TRBV11-2 and TRBJ1-2; 9 nucleotides align to TRBD1. CDR1 and CDR2 (germline): SGHAT, FQNNGV. The CDR3 is 14 amino acids. V trimming: 5 bases; J trimming: 2 bases; junction bases outside the gene matches: 3. Here the CDR3 DNA reads TGTGCCAGCAGCGACAGGGGGAACAACTATGGCTACACCTTC. It encodes CASSDRGNNYGYTF.

This sequence joins TRBV5-1 and TRBJ2-7, with 8 bases matching TRBD1. V shed 0 bases and J 5 bases; nucleotides not matched to a gene: 4. Looked up from germline, CDR1 is SGHRS and CDR2 is YFSETQ. The CDR3 sequence is 14 residues long. The CDR3 protein is CASSLGRQGNEQYF. CDR3 sequence (DNA): TGCGCCAGCAGCTTGGGCAGACAGGGGAACGAGCAGTACTTC.

The CDR3 loop reads CASGDLRGNTEAFF. CDR3 nucleotide sequence: TGTGCCAGCGGCGACCTCAGGGGGAACACTGAAGCTTTCTTT. The chain recombines TRBV6-5 with TRBJ1-1; D may be TRBD1 (6 bases). CDR1 and CDR2 from the germline V gene are MNHEY and SVGAGI. This CDR3 has 14 amino acids. Trimming left V 8 bases short and J 1 base short, with 14 bases between.